This TCR beta chain was captured by sequencing in a study of blood T cell repertoires in COVID-19. Study-level information: Sample material is recorded as cDNA or gDNA derived from T cells, B-cell-depleted T cells, or PBMCs.

This clone has a handful of counts. Germline CDR1 and CDR2: SGHDT and YYEEEE. J was trimmed by 3 bases and V by 3 bases; bases with no gene match: 7. The CDR3 covers 15 residues. This table comes from immunoSEQ multiplex PCR, and its TCRdb copy is limited to in-frame clones, with some not included. The repertoire consists of over 100,000 clones, with 84% occurring once and the leading ten covering around 9.4%. The chain is built from TRBV5-6 and TRBJ2-5; 8 positions agree with TRBD2. The sequence was obtained from a man aged 35 to 55 with active or convalescent COVID-19. The sequenced sample consisted of peripheral blood. The CDR3 DNA reads as TGTGCCAGCAGCTGGCAGACTAGCGAGAAAGAGACCCAGTACTTC. Its translation: CASSWQTSEKETQYF.